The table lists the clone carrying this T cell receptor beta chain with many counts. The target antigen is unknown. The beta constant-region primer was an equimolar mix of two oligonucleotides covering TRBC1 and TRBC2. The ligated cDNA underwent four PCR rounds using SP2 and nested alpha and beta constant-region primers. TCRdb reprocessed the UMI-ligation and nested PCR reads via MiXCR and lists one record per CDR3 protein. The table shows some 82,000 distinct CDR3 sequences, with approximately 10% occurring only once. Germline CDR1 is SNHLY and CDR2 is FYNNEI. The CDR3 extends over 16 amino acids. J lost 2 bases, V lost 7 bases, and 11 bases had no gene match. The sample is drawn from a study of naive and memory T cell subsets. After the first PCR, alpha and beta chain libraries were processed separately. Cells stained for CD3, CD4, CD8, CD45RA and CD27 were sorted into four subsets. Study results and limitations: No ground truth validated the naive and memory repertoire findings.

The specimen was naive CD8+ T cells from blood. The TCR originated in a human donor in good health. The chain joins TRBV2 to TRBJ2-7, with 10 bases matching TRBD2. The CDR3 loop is CASIRTSGNITYEQYF. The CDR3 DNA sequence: TGTGCCAGCATCCGGACTAGCGGAAATATAACCTACGAGCAGTACTTC.